The next 21 T cell receptor beta chains were all read from a single sample in a study of CD8 T cells in ankylosing spondylitis. Each CDR3 protein gets one entry after TCRdb re-called the 5' RACE reads with MiXCR. The table has some 340,000 distinct CDR3 sequences, about 15% seen once; the top ten hold around 0.99%. Input material: blood, either unsorted or a sorted T cell fraction (not recorded which). The receptors stem from a male donor with ankylosing spondylitis or in good health (not recorded which).

This clonotype turned up a few times. The rearrangement uses TRBV10-3 and TRBJ2-2, with D unresolved. Trimming left V 5 bases short and J 7 bases short, with 5 bases between. Germline CDR1 and CDR2: ENHRY and SYGVKD. CDR3 length equals 11 residues. Written as DNA, the CDR3 is TGTGCCATCAGTCCTAGCGGGGAGCTGTTTTTT. Encoded protein: CAISPSGELFF.

The rearrangement joins TRBV3-1 to TRBJ2-6; D unclear. The length of the CDR3 is 15 residues. Trimming pared 5 bases from V and 0 bases from J, leaving 8 bases between. CDR1 and CDR2 from the germline V gene are LGHDT and YNNKEL (reference sequence). The CDR3 here is CASSVTSSGANVLTF. CDR3 bases: TGTGCCAGCAGCGTCACGTCCTCTGGGGCCAACGTCCTGACTTTC.

The chain is built from TRBV20-1 and TRBJ2-7, with 10 nucleotides matching TRBD2. This CDR3 has 13 amino acids. Germline CDR1 is DFQATT and CDR2 is SNEGSKA (reference sequence). V lost 1 base, J lost 3 bases, and 0 bases stayed unmatched. CDR3 amino acids: CSARGTSGYEQYF. CDR3 DNA sequence: TGCAGTGCTAGAGGGACTAGCGGCTACGAGCAGTACTTC.

There are a few counts of this clonotype. CDR3 coding DNA: TGCAGTGTAGCGGAGACAGATACGCAGTATTTT. Translating gives CSVAETDTQYF. The chain links TRBV20-1 to TRBJ2-3, with D possibly being TRBD2 (6 bases). The V end lost 7 bases, the J end lost 3 bases, and 8 bases lay between the germline ends. This CDR3 contains 11 residues. CDR1 is DFQATT, CDR2 SNEGSKA, per germline (reference sequence).

This clonotype appeared many times. This chain uses TRBV7-8 with TRBJ2-2, with D maybe TRBD2 (6 bases). The V end lost 3 bases, the J end lost 4 bases, and 15 bases lay between the germline ends. The CDR3 spans 16 residues. The germline CDR1 and CDR2 sequences are SGHVS and FQNEAQ. This chain's CDR3 is CASSLEGWGSTGELFF. The CDR3 nucleotides are TGTGCCAGCAGCTTGGAGGGGTGGGGAAGCACCGGGGAGCTGTTTTTT.

This clonotype has just a few counts. V gene TRBV10-3 combines with J gene TRBJ2-1; 7 positions agree with TRBD1. V lost 6 bases and J lost 10; bases outside the gene matches: 12. Germline V CDR1 and CDR2: ENHRY, SYGVKD. There are 14 residues in the CDR3. The CDR3 spells CAIRGTGAFGEQFF. The CDR3 DNA sequence: TGTGCCATCAGGGGTACAGGGGCCTTTGGGGAGCAGTTCTTC.

This clonotype was seen only a few times. The chain couples TRBV6-5 to TRBJ2-3, with 13 bases that match TRBD2. The CDR3 sequence is 16 residues long. From germline, CDR1 is MNHEY and CDR2 SVGAGI. J was trimmed by 5 bases and V by 5 bases; bases with no gene match: 7. The DNA for the CDR3 is TGTGCCAGCAGTACTAGCGGGAGGGCCTCGGGAGATACGCAGTATTTT. Residues: CASSTSGRASGDTQYF.

This clonotype showed up just a few times. The rearrangement uses TRBV10-3 and TRBJ2-7; unclear D gene. The V end lost 6 bases, the J end lost 3 bases, and 9 bases lay between the germline ends. Germline V CDR1 and CDR2: ENHRY, SYGVKD. CDR3 size: 12 residues. The CDR3, as DNA: TGTGCCATCAGCCGGAGAAGCTACGAGCAGTACTTC. Amino acids: CAISRRSYEQYF.

This clonotype came up a few times. The gene calls are TRBV3-1 and TRBJ1-2, with 10 bases matching TRBD1. The V gene's germline CDR1 is LGHDT and CDR2 YNNKEL (reference sequence). Unmatched junction bases numbered 4, after V lost 6 bases and J lost 6 bases. The CDR3 is made up of 13 amino acids. CDR3 region: CASRLGTGDGYTF. CDR3 bases: TGTGCCAGCAGGCTCGGGACAGGGGATGGCTACACCTTC.

V is TRBV5-1 and J is TRBJ2-7; D is ambiguous. The CDR3 has 14 amino acids. The ends were cut back, 2 bases at V and 1 base at J, with 10 bases in the middle. The germline CDR1 and CDR2 sequences are SGHRS and YFSETQ. This CDR3 reads CASSLGTPSYEQYF. CDR3 nucleotide sequence: TGCGCCAGCAGCTTAGGAACACCATCCTACGAGCAGTACTTC.

The chain has TRBV7-2 and TRBJ1-1; a possible D gene is TRBD1 (6 bases). Between the trimmed V and J ends, which lost 1 base and 13 bases, there was a span of 13 bases. There are 12 residues in the CDR3. Germline CDR1 SGHTA, CDR2 FQGNSA. The CDR3: CASSLDGGLGFF. The CDR3 bases are TGTGCCAGCAGCTTAGATGGGGGGCTCGGTTTCTTT.

This clonotype was recorded many times. The junction departs from germline at one end; a sequencing error may be responsible. The J gene is TRBJ1-2, the V gene TRBV12-3 or TRBV12-4, with TRBD1 identical over 7 bases. CDR3 size: 15 residues. CDR3 residues: CASSTGDRNSLGFTF. Written as DNA, the CDR3 is TGTGCCAGCAGTACCGGGGACAGAAATTCCTTGGGCTTCACCTTC.

The V gene is TRBV20-1, the J gene TRBJ2-5; D is perhaps TRBD1 (5 bases). This CDR3 contains 12 residues. The germline V and J ends were trimmed by 2 bases and 5 bases, with 9 bases remaining between them. Germline values: CDR1 DFQATT, CDR2 SNEGSKA (reference sequence). The CDR3 nucleotides read TGCAGTGCTAGAAGGGGCCGGGAGACCCAGTACTTC. Amino acids: CSARRGRETQYF.

V and J are TRBV2 and TRBJ2-1, with TRBD2 as a possible D gene (5 bases). CDR1 and CDR2 from the germline V gene are SNHLY and FYNNEI. With 6 bases removed from V and 11 bases from J, the gap between germline ends came to 8 bases. This CDR3 contains 10 residues. The CDR3, as DNA: TGTGCCAGCAGCCGGGAACAGCAGTTCTTC. Translation gives CASSREQQFF.

This clonotype was counted between two and nine times. The rearrangement uses TRBV5-1 and TRBJ1-4, with D unclear. CDR3 length: 15 residues. The germline gives CDR1 SGHRS, CDR2 YFSETQ. V gave up 0 bases and J gave up 8 bases, with 14 bases separating them. In DNA form, the CDR3 reads TGCGCCAGCAGCTTGGCCGCGGCCGGCGGGGAAAAACTGTTTTTT. Translation gives CASSLAAAGGEKLFF.

This clonotype occurred a few times. The gene calls are TRBV5-1 and TRBJ2-7, with D possibly being TRBD2 (6 bases). The CDR3 loop spans 14 amino acids. V was clipped by 2 bases and J by 3 bases, with 12 bases between them. Germline V lookup: CDR1 SGHRS, CDR2 YFSETQ. For the CDR3, the DNA is TGCGCCAGCAGCTTCGGGACGGGACTCTACGAGCAGTACTTC. Encoded protein: CASSFGTGLYEQYF.

This clonotype was detected only a few times. V usage is TRBV14 and J usage is TRBJ2-1; 14 bases map to TRBD2. This CDR3 contains 16 residues. Germline CDR1 SGHDN, CDR2 FVKESK. V dropped 2 bases and J dropped 11; count of bases not matched to a gene: 8. The CDR3 loop reads CASSQTPGLAGAQQFF. In DNA form, the CDR3 reads TGTGCCAGCAGCCAAACGCCGGGACTAGCGGGGGCCCAGCAGTTCTTC.

A few counts support this clonotype. V is TRBV6-2 or TRBV6-3 and J is TRBJ2-7; possible D gene TRBD2, 5 bases. Trimming stripped 2 bases from V and 2 bases from J, with 10 bases between. Germline assignment: CDR1 MNHEY and CDR2 SVGEGT. This CDR3 is 14 amino acids long. DNA for the CDR3: TGTGCCAGCAGTTACGTAACGGGAACCTACGAGCAGTACTTC. Translating it yields CASSYVTGTYEQYF.

J is TRBJ2-5 and V is TRBV20-1; 16 bases line up with TRBD2. CDR1 DFQATT and CDR2 SNEGSKA come from the germline V gene (reference sequence). The J segment lost 7 bases and the V segment lost 6 bases, leaving 11 bases of the junction unmatched. The CDR3 runs to 16 residues. For the CDR3, the DNA is TGCAGTGCAGACGGGACTAGCGGGAGGGGCCGGGGGACCCAGTACTTC. Translation: CSADGTSGRGRGTQYF.

This clonotype was picked up a small number of times. The chain links TRBV6-5 to TRBJ1-6, with D possibly TRBD1 on 5 matching bases. V lost 6 bases and J lost 11, with 20 bases in between. The germline V gene has CDR1 MNHEY and CDR2 SVGAGI. CDR3 size: 15 residues. The CDR3 spells CASRSSGAPTPPLHF. CDR3 sequence (DNA): TGTGCCAGCAGATCCTCCGGGGCCCCTACACCACCCCTCCACTTT.

The chain employs TRBV12-3 or TRBV12-4 and TRBJ2-3; the D gene is possibly TRBD2 (6 bases). The V gene lost 2 bases and the J gene lost 2 bases, with 8 bases spanning the gap. The CDR3 has 14 amino acids. For the CDR3, the DNA is TGTGCCAGCAGTTTAATGGACTACACAGATACGCAGTATTTT. It translates to CASSLMDYTDTQYF.